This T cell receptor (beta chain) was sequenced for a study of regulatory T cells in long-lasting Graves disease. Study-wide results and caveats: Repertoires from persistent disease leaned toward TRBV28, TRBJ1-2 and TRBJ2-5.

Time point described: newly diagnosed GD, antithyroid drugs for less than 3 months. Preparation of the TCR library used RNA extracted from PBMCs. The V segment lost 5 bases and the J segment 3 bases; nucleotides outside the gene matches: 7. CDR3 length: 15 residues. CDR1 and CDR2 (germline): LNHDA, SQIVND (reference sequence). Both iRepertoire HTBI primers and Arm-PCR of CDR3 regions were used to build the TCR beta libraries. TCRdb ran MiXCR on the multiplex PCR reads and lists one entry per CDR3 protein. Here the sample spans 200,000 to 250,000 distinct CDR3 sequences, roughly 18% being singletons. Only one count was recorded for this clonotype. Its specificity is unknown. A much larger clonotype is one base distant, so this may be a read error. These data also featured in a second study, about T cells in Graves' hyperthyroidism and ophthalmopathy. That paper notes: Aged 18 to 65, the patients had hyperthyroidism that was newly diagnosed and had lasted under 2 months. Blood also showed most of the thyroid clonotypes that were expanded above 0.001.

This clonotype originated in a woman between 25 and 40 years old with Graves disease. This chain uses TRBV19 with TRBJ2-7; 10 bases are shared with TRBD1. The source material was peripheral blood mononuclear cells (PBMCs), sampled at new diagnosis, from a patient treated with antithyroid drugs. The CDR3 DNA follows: TGTGCCAGTAGTCCGGGACAGGGGACAGGCTACGAGCAGTACTTC. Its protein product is CASSPGQGTGYEQYF.